This T cell receptor (beta chain) was retrieved from a study of T cells in tumors after PD-1 blockade. Across the study: Prior checkpoint blockade, systemic immunosuppressant use, or anti-cancer therapy within 4 weeks excluded patients. Either cemiplimab 350 mg every 2 weeks or pembrolizumab 200 mg every 3 weeks was given. The study's findings and limits: Blood contained about 38% of the tumor's TCR clonotypes.

The protocol was immunoSEQ multiplex PCR, while the TCRdb copy is restricted to in-frame clones and leaves out a portion. The sample has around 34,000 clones; approximately 70% are singletons. V lost 5 bases to trimming and J lost 5 bases, with 15 bases between them. Germline-derived CDR1 and CDR2 are LGHNA and YNFKEQ. This CDR3 region has 14 residues. About this clone: Its antigen remains unidentified.

Input was about 600 ng to 6,004 ng of genomic DNA from tumor or blood. The chain is built from TRBV4-2 and TRBJ2-5; possibly TRBD1 or TRBD2 for D (5 bases each). This receptor was taken from a human donor with basal cell carcinoma. The specimen was PBMCs, collected after anti-PD-1 treatment. The CDR3 DNA follows: TGTGCCAGCAGCAGACGGCGAGAGGGGGAGACCCAGTACTTC. Amino acids: CASSRRREGETQYF.